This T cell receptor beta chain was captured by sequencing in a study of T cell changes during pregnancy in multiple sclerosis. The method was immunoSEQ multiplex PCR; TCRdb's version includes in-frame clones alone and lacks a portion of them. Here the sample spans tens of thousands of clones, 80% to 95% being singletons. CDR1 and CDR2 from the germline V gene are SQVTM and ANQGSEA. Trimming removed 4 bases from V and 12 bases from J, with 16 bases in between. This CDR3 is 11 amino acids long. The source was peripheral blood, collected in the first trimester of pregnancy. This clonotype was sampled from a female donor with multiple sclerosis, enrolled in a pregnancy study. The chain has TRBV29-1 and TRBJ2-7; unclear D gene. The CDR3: CSVGGPLQRYF. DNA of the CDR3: TGCAGCGTTGGCGGCCCCCTCCAGCGGTACTTC.